This T cell receptor (beta chain) comes out of a study of T cells in Graves' hyperthyroidism and ophthalmopathy. The CDR3 consists of 12 residues. J lost 9 bases, V lost 3 bases, and 4 bases had no gene match. Germline V gene lookup returns CDR1 ENHRY and CDR2 SYGVKD. TCR beta CDR3 regions were amplified from RNA transcripts. First-round RT-PCR with HTBI primers amplified the TCR CDR3 region. TCRdb reprocessed the multiplex PCR reads via MiXCR and lists one record per CDR3 protein. This sample has fewer than 900,000 distinct CDR3 sequences, with about a sixth found just once. Sequencing was done on a sample of blood. This receptor was obtained from a young man with Graves' hyperthyroidism. The J gene is TRBJ1-1, the V gene TRBV10-3; 7 nucleotides agree with TRBD1. The CDR3 protein is CAISDDREKAFF. The CDR3 coding sequence is TGTGCCATCAGTGATGACAGGGAAAAAGCTTTCTTT.